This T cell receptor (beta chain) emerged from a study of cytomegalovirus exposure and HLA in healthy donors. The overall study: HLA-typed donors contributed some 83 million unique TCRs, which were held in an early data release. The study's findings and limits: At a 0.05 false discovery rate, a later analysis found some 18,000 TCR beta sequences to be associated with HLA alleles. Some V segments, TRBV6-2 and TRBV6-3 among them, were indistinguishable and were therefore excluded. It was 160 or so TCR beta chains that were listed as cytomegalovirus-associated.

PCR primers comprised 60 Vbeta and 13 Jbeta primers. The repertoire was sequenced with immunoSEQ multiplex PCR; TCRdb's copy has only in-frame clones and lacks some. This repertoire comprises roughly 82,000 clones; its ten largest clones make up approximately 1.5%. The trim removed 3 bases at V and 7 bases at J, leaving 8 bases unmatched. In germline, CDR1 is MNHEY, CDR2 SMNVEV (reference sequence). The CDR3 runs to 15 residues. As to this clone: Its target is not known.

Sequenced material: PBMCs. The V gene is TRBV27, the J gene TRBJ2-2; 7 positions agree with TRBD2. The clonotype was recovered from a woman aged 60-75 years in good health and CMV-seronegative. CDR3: CASSFASGIGGELFF. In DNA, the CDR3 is TGTGCCAGCAGTTTCGCGAGCGGGATCGGCGGGGAGCTGTTTTTT.